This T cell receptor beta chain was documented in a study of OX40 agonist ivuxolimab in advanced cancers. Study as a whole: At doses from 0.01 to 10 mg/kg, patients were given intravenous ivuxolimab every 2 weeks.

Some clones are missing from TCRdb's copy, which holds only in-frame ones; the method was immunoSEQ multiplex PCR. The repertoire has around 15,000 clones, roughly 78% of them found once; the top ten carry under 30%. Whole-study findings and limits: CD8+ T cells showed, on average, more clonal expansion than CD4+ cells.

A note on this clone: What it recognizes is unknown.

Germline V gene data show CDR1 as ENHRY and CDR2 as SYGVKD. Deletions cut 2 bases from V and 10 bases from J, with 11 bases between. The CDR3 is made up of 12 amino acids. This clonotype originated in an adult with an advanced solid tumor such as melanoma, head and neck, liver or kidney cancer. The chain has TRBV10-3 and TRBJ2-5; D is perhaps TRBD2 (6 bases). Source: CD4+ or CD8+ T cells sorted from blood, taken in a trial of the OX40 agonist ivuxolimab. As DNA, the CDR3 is TGTGCCATCAGTGAGGCCCGGGAGTACCAGTACTTC. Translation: CAISEAREYQYF.